These 9 T cell receptor beta chains share one sample of origin, sequenced in a study of blood T cell repertoires in COVID-19. Produced via immunoSEQ multiplex PCR; TCRdb's table is partial and in-frame only. This sample carries tens of thousands of clones, about nine tenths of them seen once, and the ten largest clones take around 20%. The sample comprised peripheral blood. Receptors were obtained from a woman aged 80 or older with acute or convalescent COVID-19.

The chain couples TRBV6-2 or TRBV6-3 to TRBJ2-1; D unclear. This CDR3 region has 13 residues. Germline CDR1 reads MNHEY; CDR2 reads SVGEGT. Trimming removed 6 bases at V and 8 bases at J, with 14 bases between. CDR3: CASSLSSVYEQFF. CDR3 sequence (DNA): TGTGCCAGCAGCTTGTCCAGCGTTTATGAGCAGTTCTTC.

The V gene is TRBV5-4, the J gene TRBJ1-1, with 7 bases that match TRBD1. V lost 4 bases, J lost 0 bases, and 6 bases stayed unmatched. Germline V gene sequence: CDR1 SGHNT, CDR2 YYREEE (reference sequence). The CDR3 extends over 15 amino acids. The chain's CDR3 is CASSPLDRMNTEAFF. CDR3 sequence (DNA): TGTGCCAGCAGCCCCTTGGACAGGATGAACACTGAAGCTTTCTTT.

The chain carries TRBV29-1 and TRBJ1-4; no definite D call. The CDR3 loop spans 15 amino acids. V was shortened by 6 bases and J by 6 bases, with 20 bases between the two germline ends. CDR1 is SQVTM and CDR2 is ANQGSEA in the germline V gene. CDR3 in DNA: TGCAGCGTGCTTCTCCCGGGTCTCGGGGATGAAAAACTGTTTTTT. Protein sequence: CSVLLPGLGDEKLFF.

The genes are TRBV6-5 and TRBJ2-2, with 7 bases that match TRBD1. Trimming cost V 8 bases and J 5 bases; bases outside gene matches: 11. CDR3 size: 15 residues. From germline, CDR1 is MNHEY and CDR2 SVGAGI. The CDR3 reads CASWAGGVGTGELFF. The CDR3 nucleotides are TGTGCCAGCTGGGCAGGGGGTGTCGGAACCGGGGAGCTGTTTTTT.

This clone appeared a single time. The genes are TRBV5-1 and TRBJ1-1, with D perhaps TRBD1 (5 bases). The V and J ends lost 0 bases and 8 bases respectively, with 17 bases between them. Germline CDR1 is SGHRS and CDR2 is YFSETQ. This CDR3 region has 15 residues. The CDR3 DNA follows: TGCGCCAGCAGCTTGGACATGGGGGGAAACGGAGAAGCTTTCTTT. Residues: CASSLDMGGNGEAFF.

This chain uses TRBV5-3 with TRBJ1-1, with a possible D match to TRBD1 (6 bases). TRBV5-3 is marked as an open reading frame, function uncertain. V lost 1 base and J 3 bases, leaving 13 bases between the germline ends. The length of the CDR3 is 15 residues. Here the CDR3 DNA reads TGTGCCAGAAGCTTGCCCGGGACACCATACACTGAAGCTTTCTTT. Translated, it gives CARSLPGTPYTEAFF.

The DNA for the CDR3 is TGTGCCAGCAGCTTAACTACGCCTTTCCAGGGGGCGCGCTATGGCTACACCTTC. Amino acids: CASSLTTPFQGARYGYTF. J is TRBJ1-2 and V is TRBV7-8; 8 bases match TRBD1. The length of the CDR3 is 18 residues. The V gene's germline CDR1 is SGHVS and CDR2 FQNEAQ. With 2 bases clipped from V and 4 bases from J, the junction kept 15 bases outside the gene matches.

The chain has TRBV5-1 and TRBJ1-4; 10 nucleotides match TRBD1. Germline V gene sequence: CDR1 SGHRS, CDR2 YFSETQ. The CDR3 sequence is 16 residues long. V lost 4 bases to trimming and J lost 8 bases; unmatched junction nucleotides: 11. The CDR3, as DNA: TGCGCCAGCAGCGACTCGGGACAGGGGTATTACGAAAAACTGTTTTTT. It encodes CASSDSGQGYYEKLFF.

The chain carries TRBV7-2 and TRBJ2-1, with TRBD2 matching over 10 bases. The CDR3 is 17 residues long. J lost 7 bases, V lost 2 bases, and 11 bases had no gene match. CDR1 is SGHTA and CDR2 is FQGNSA in the germline V gene. The CDR3 sequence: CASSLNSGGSGANEQFF. DNA for the CDR3: TGTGCCAGCAGCTTAAATAGCGGGGGGTCAGGCGCGAATGAGCAGTTCTTC. Together with reference TRBV7-2 and TRBJ2-1, the CDR3 gives the full variable domain: GAGVSQSPSNKVTEKGKDVELRCDPISGHTALYWYRQSLGQGLEFLIYFQGNSAPDKSGLPSDRFSAERTGGSVSTLTIQRTQQEDSAVYLCASSLNSGGSGANEQFFGPGTRLTVL.